This T cell receptor beta chain was sequenced in a study of shared clonotypes between healthy human individuals. Profiled with immunoSEQ multiplex PCR; TCRdb holds only in-frame clones, not every one. The data show a few million clones, 95% seen once. Study-level findings and limits: A few donors showed sharing of roughly 5% of naive CD4 clonotypes.

J was trimmed by 5 bases and V by 1 base; bases with no gene match: 5. Germline V CDR1 and CDR2: LNHNV, YYDKDF (reference sequence). This CDR3 is built from 15 residues. In regard to this clone: Antigen unknown.

The rearrangement uses TRBV15 and TRBJ2-1; 7 positions agree with TRBD2. Sequenced material: naive CD4+ T cells sorted from blood. The sample's subset: CD45RA+ positively selected. The clonotype was recovered from a man aged 18 to 30 in good health. CDR3 residues: CATSRGKRDDNEQFF. The CDR3 DNA reads as TGTGCCACCAGCAGAGGGAAGCGGGACGACAATGAGCAGTTCTTC.